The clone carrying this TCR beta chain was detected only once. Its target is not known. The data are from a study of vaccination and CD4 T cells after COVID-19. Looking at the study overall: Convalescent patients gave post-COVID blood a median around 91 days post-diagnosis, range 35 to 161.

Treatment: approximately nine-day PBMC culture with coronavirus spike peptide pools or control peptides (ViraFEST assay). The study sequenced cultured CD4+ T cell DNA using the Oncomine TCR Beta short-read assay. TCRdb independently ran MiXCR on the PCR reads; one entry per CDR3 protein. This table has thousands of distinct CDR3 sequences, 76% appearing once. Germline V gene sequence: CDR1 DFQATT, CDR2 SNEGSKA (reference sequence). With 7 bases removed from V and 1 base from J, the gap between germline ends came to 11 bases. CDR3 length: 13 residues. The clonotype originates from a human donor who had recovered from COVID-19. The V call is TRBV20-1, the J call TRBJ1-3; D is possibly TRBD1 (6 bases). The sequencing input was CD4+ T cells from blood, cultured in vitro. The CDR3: CSGQTGSGNTIYF. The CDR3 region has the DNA TGCAGTGGCCAAACAGGGTCTGGAAACACCATATATTTT.